Each of the 21 T cell receptor beta chains below was sequenced from the same sample in a study of blood T cells in healthy people across ages. With a J-beta primer mix and a sample-barcoded 5' primer, a second PCR ran about 7 to 12 cycles. TCRdb fed the 5' RACE reads into MiXCR, producing one record per CDR3 protein. The profile covers about 800,000 distinct CDR3 sequences, with around 50% appearing a single time and roughly 20% taken by the ten largest. The sample comprised blood. The receptors come from a man older than 75 in good health.

The chain combines TRBV4-1 with TRBJ2-4; 7 positions agree with TRBD1. The tail of the sequence fits TRBJ2-7 better, so the J call may be wrong. The CDR3 contains 15 residues. Germline CDR1 and CDR2: MGHRA and YSYEKL. CDR3 bases: TGCGCCAGCAGCCGAAACCGGGACAGCTACTACGAGCAGTACTTC. Amino acid sequence: CASSRNRDSYYEQYF.

The J gene is TRBJ2-2, the V gene TRBV27, with D perhaps matching TRBD1 or TRBD2 (6 bases each). The CDR3 is 14 amino acids. The V end lost 5 bases, the J end lost 7 bases, and 14 bases lay between the germline ends. Germline values: CDR1 MNHEY, CDR2 SMNVEV (reference sequence). The CDR3 DNA reads TGTGCCAGCAGTCCCCTCGCGGGACACGGGGAGCTGTTTTTT. Translated, it gives CASSPLAGHGELFF.

This rearrangement joins TRBV6-5 to TRBJ2-1; 9 bases map to TRBD2. V was clipped by 3 bases and J by 0 bases; unmatched bases: 12. The CDR3 totals 19 residues. Germline assignment: CDR1 MNHEY and CDR2 SVGAGI. The CDR3 DNA sequence: TGTGCCAGCAGTTATCCTCCTAGCGGGGTGACTAGCTCCTACAATGAGCAGTTCTTC. Protein sequence: CASSYPPSGVTSSYNEQFF.

This clonotype was seen only a few times. The V and J genes are TRBV7-2 and TRBJ2-1, with D perhaps TRBD1 or TRBD2 (5 bases each). Germline-derived CDR1 and CDR2 are SGHTA and FQGNSA. The CDR3 has 15 amino acids. The V end lost 5 bases, the J end lost 2 bases, and 13 bases lay between the germline ends. CDR3 in amino acids: CASSQPGTTYNEQFF. In nucleotides, the CDR3 is TGTGCCAGCAGCCAACCTGGGACCACCTACAATGAGCAGTTCTTC.

The gene calls are TRBV9 and TRBJ1-1, with D possibly matching TRBD1 (5 bases). CDR3 length: 14 amino acids. The germline gives CDR1 SGDLS, CDR2 YYNGEE. V lost 2 bases to trimming and J lost 1 base, with 9 bases between them. CDR3 in amino acids: CASSVTGQNTEAFF. CDR3 in DNA: TGTGCCAGCAGCGTTACAGGACAGAACACTGAAGCTTTCTTT.

This clonotype was observed many times. The V and J genes are TRBV4-3 and TRBJ2-7, with 7 bases lining up with TRBD1. After removal of 2 bases from V and 3 bases from J, the junction contained 10 bases not matched to a gene. CDR3 size: 16 residues. In germline, CDR1 is LGHNA, CDR2 YSLEER. The CDR3 protein is CASSQTAGTVNYEQYF. In DNA form, the CDR3 reads TGCGCCAGCAGCCAAACCGCCGGGACAGTGAACTACGAGCAGTACTTC.

A note on this clonotype: The junction differs from germline at one of its ends, possibly a read error. This chain links TRBV27 with TRBJ2-7; D gene uncertain. Germline values: CDR1 MNHEY, CDR2 SMNVEV (reference sequence). The CDR3 loop spans 13 amino acids. The CDR3 loop reads CASSVSPSYEQYF. CDR3 DNA sequence: TGTGCCAGCAGTGTATCTCCCTCCTACGAGCAGTACTTC.

The table lists this clonotype with a few counts. This sequence joins TRBV10-3 and TRBJ2-7; 7 positions match TRBD1. Looked up from germline, CDR1 is ENHRY and CDR2 is SYGVKD. Trimming removed 4 bases from V and 4 bases from J; junction bases left unmatched: 10. This CDR3 is built from 15 residues. The CDR3: CAISADGDSPYEQYF. CDR3 in DNA: TGTGCCATCAGTGCCGACGGGGACAGTCCATACGAGCAGTACTTC.

In this sample, this clonotype turned up a few times. The chain combines TRBV2 with TRBJ2-7, with D possibly matching TRBD1 (7 bases). Trimming pared 5 bases from V and 6 bases from J, leaving 14 bases between. This CDR3 is built from 13 residues. From germline, CDR1 is SNHLY and CDR2 FYNNEI. CDR3 nucleotides: TGTGCCAGCAGTAAAGACAGGGACTCCGAGCAGTACTTC. Its protein is CASSKDRDSEQYF.

This clonotype has a handful of counts. This chain links TRBV29-1 with TRBJ2-1; 9 nucleotides align to TRBD2. The CDR3 has 13 amino acids. Germline V CDR1 and CDR2: SQVTM, ANQGSEA. V trimming: 4 bases; J trimming: 6 bases; junction bases outside the gene matches: 4. The CDR3 loop reads CSVGREGLNEQFF. The CDR3 DNA sequence: TGCAGCGTTGGGCGGGAGGGCCTCAATGAGCAGTTCTTC.

This clonotype was recorded a few times. This chain uses TRBV6-5 with TRBJ2-4; 12 nucleotides match TRBD2. The J call may be faulty, since TRBJ2-5 better matches the DNA end. The CDR3 covers 15 residues. In germline, CDR1 is MNHEY, CDR2 SVGAGI. In DNA form, the CDR3 reads TGTGCCAGCAGGGGACTAGCGGGCACGGGGGAGACCCAGTACTTC. The encoded protein is CASRGLAGTGETQYF.

In regard to this clonotype: A much larger clone differs from this one at a single base, so this may be a read error. The chain has TRBV10-3 and TRBJ2-7; 8 bases match TRBD1. Germline-derived CDR1 and CDR2 are ENHRY and SYGVKD. The CDR3 spans 14 residues. CDR3 residues: CTISPTGVSHEQYF. CDR3 DNA sequence: TGTACCATCAGCCCGACAGGGGTTTCCCACGAGCAGTACTTC.

This rearrangement joins TRBV20-1 to TRBJ2-7; D remains ambiguous. Germline V gives CDR1 DFQATT, CDR2 SNEGSKA (reference sequence). Trimming removed 7 bases at V and 7 bases at J, with 14 bases between. The CDR3 runs to 11 residues. This CDR3 is CSELYRNEQYF. CDR3 in DNA: TGCAGTGAATTGTATCGGAATGAGCAGTACTTC.

This chain joins TRBV20-1 and TRBJ1-4, with a weak D call TRBD1 (6 bases). Trimming pared 5 bases from V and 10 bases from J, leaving 11 bases between. In germline, CDR1 is DFQATT, CDR2 SNEGSKA (reference sequence). This CDR3 contains 11 residues. CDR3 in DNA: TGCAGTGCTCTACAGGGTGGAAAACTGTTTTTT. It yields the protein CSALQGGKLFF.

CDR3 coding DNA: TGTGCCAGCAGTTCGCCCCTGACAACCGGTAGCGAGCAGTACTTC. Amino acids: CASSSPLTTGSEQYF. The chain is built from TRBV28 and TRBJ2-7; D uncertain. Germline assignment: CDR1 MDHEN and CDR2 SYDVKM. The CDR3 totals 15 residues. With 4 bases removed from V and 6 bases from J, the gap between germline ends came to 19 bases.

A few counts support this clonotype. This chain uses TRBV14 with TRBJ1-2; the D is unclear. This CDR3 is built from 13 residues. Germline V lookup: CDR1 SGHDN, CDR2 FVKESK. Trimming cost V 0 bases and J 8 bases, with 10 bases left between them. The CDR3 nucleotides are TGTGCCAGCAGCCAAGATTCCGCCACGGGCTACACCTTC. It yields the protein CASSQDSATGYTF.

This chain links TRBV7-9 with TRBJ1-4, with D hard to call. The germline gives CDR1 SEHNR, CDR2 FQNEAQ (reference sequence). Trimming took 8 bases from V and 8 from J, leaving 21 bases between them. This CDR3 spans 15 amino acids. The CDR3 DNA reads TGTGCCAGCCTTTGGGAAGACGCTGGGCGGGAAAAACTGTTTTTT. Amino acid sequence: CASLWEDAGREKLFF.

This clonotype was recorded only once. The V and J genes are TRBV9 and TRBJ2-1; D is possibly TRBD2 (5 bases). Germline assignment: CDR1 SGDLS and CDR2 YYNGEE. The CDR3 has 17 amino acids. Deletions cut 2 bases from V and 0 bases from J, with 15 bases between. The CDR3, as DNA: TGTGCCAGCAGCGTTGCGGAGCGGACGAGCTCCTACAATGAGCAGTTCTTC. Protein sequence: CASSVAERTSSYNEQFF. The full variable domain, completed using reference TRBV9 and TRBJ2-1, is DSGVTQTPKHLITATGQRVTLRCSPRSGDLSVYWYQQSLDQGLQFLIQYYNGEERAKGNILERFSAQQFPDLHSELNLSSLELGDSALYFCASSVAERTSSYNEQFFGPGTRLTVL.

The chain links TRBV4-1 to TRBJ2-5; no firm D call. The CDR3 contains 14 residues. V dropped 1 base and J dropped 0 bases, with 6 bases sitting between them. The V gene's germline CDR1 is MGHRA and CDR2 YSYEKL. Here the CDR3 DNA reads TGCGCCAGCAGCCAAGTGGCTTACCAAGAGACCCAGTACTTC. Protein product: CASSQVAYQETQYF.

The rearrangement uses TRBV29-1 and TRBJ2-2, with 13 bases matching TRBD2. Unmatched junction bases numbered 3, after V lost 7 bases and J lost 4 bases. CDR3 length: 14 residues. Per the germline V gene, CDR1 is SQVTM and CDR2 is ANQGSEA. This chain's CDR3 is CSGGLAGVTGELFF. The CDR3 DNA reads TGCAGCGGTGGACTAGCGGGAGTCACCGGGGAGCTGTTTTTT.

The chain employs TRBV20-1 and TRBJ1-6, with D unresolved. In germline, CDR1 is DFQATT, CDR2 SNEGSKA (reference sequence). The CDR3 has 14 amino acids. The V gene lost 0 bases and the J gene lost 5 bases, with 8 bases spanning the gap. The CDR3 here is CSAREQLDNSPLHF. CDR3 in DNA: TGCAGTGCTAGAGAACAGCTGGATAATTCACCCCTCCACTTT.